Detailed here is one T cell receptor (beta chain). Its antigen is currently unknown. A CD45RA+ naive subset and a CD45RA-negative memory subset were split from CD4+ cells. This sample was taken from a study of shared clonotypes between healthy human individuals. Turning to the study itself: Each donor had three CD4 naive, three CD4 memory, two CD8 naive and one CD8 memory plate. The study, taken as a whole, reports: Sample collection involved blood only; tissue repertoires are likely different.

Assay used: immunoSEQ multiplex PCR; TCRdb lists only in-frame clones, some missing. The repertoire holds some 2,500,000 clones, with 85% to 95% as singletons. Germline V gene sequence: CDR1 KGHSH, CDR2 LQKENI. V gave up 4 bases and J gave up 4 bases, with 16 bases separating them. CDR3 length: 15 residues. The origin of this receptor is a man aged 18-30 years in good health. Some clones in this sample may be carry-over from other donors' samples. Input material: naive CD4+ T cells from PBMCs. The sample's subset: CD45RA+ positively selected. This sequence joins TRBV18 and TRBJ2-5; TRBD2 might be the D (5 bases). CDR3 region: CASSLQWGVGETQYF. CDR3 bases: TGTGCCAGCTCACTTCAATGGGGAGTGGGAGAGACCCAGTACTTC.